This TCR beta chain was observed in a study of T cell responses to AZD1222 COVID-19 vaccine. The germline V gene has CDR1 MNHEY and CDR2 SVGEGT. This CDR3 region has 15 residues. J gave up 5 bases and V 4 bases, and 3 bases lay outside the gene matches. As regards this clone: Its specificity is not known.

Sequenced by immunoSEQ multiplex PCR; TCRdb stores in-frame clones only, minus some. Of 100,000 or so clones in the sample, around nine tenths were seen once. Study-level findings and limits: Only a handful of AZD1222 recipients, six or seven in all, had baseline seropositivity. Donor demographics were predominantly white British with a female majority; clonal diversity may be underestimated.

The sequence came from an adult in good health. Source: peripheral blood, taken on day 0 of AZD1222 vaccination. The chain is built from TRBV6-2 or TRBV6-3 and TRBJ1-6; 9 bases map to TRBD1. CDR3: CASSSGQGDNSPLHF. In nucleotides, the CDR3 is TGTGCCAGCAGTTCGGGACAGGGAGATAATTCACCCCTCCACTTT.